This is a list of T cell receptor beta chains from one sample in a study of PD-1 blockade in classical Hodgkin lymphoma. Profiling relied on immunoSEQ multiplex PCR, and the TCRdb table lists in-frame clones only, not all of them. This sample has 95,000 to 100,000 clones; about 89% occur once, and the top ten carry 5% to 7.5%. This material consisted of peripheral blood mononuclear cells (PBMCs), taken before the second cycle of nivolumab. The receptors originated from a human donor with classical Hodgkin lymphoma. The CDR3 runs from the conserved cysteine through the conserved F or W. D genes are given only for firm matches. The size field is filled for only some rows; it gives once, few, many or a size class.

TRBV7-9	.	TRBJ2-3	9	.	TGTGCCAGCAGCTCGACCCCCTCCTTT	CASSSTPSF
TRBV4-2	TRBD2	TRBJ2-3	16	.	TGTGCCAGCAGCCAAGACCTAGCGGGGGGTCCAGATACGCAGTATTTT	CASSQDLAGGPDTQYF
TRBV7-2	TRBD1	TRBJ1-6	15	.	TGTGCCAGCAGCTTAGCCGGGACAGGGGAATCACCCCTCCACTTT	CASSLAGTGESPLHF
TRBV9	.	TRBJ2-7	16	.	TGTGCCAGCAGCGTAGATGGGCAGGGTACATCCTACGAGCAGTACTTC	CASSVDGQGTSYEQYF
TRBV28	TRBD2	TRBJ2-3	17	.	TGTGCCAGCAGTTATATTAGCGGGGTGACCGGCACAGATACGCAGTATTTT	CASSYISGVTGTDTQYF
TRBV14	.	TRBJ2-2	15	.	TGTGCCAGCAGCCAAGAGTGGCGAGGCACCGGGGAGCTGTTTTTT	CASSQEWRGTGELFF
TRBV6-5	.	TRBJ2-7	12	.	TGTGCCAGCAAGGAGGCGACCTACGAGCAGTACTTC	CASKEATYEQYF
TRBV4-3	TRBD1	TRBJ2-3	16	.	TGCGCCAGCAGCCAGAGACAGGGGGTAGGCACAGATACGCAGTATTTT	CASSQRQGVGTDTQYF
TRBV9	TRBD1	TRBJ1-1	16	.	TGTGCCAGCAGCGGAGACTTGGGACAGGTTAACACTGAAGCTTTCTTT	CASSGDLGQVNTEAFF
TRBV27	TRBD1	TRBJ1-4	15	.	TGTGCCAGCAGTTTATCTGGCAGGGGGGTGGGAAAACTGTTTTTT	CASSLSGRGVGKLFF
TRBV5-1	.	TRBJ2-2	15	.	TGCGCCAGCAGCTTGTCTCCCACTAACACCGGGGAGCTGTTTTTT	CASSLSPTNTGELFF
TRBV5-1	.	TRBJ2-7	13	.	TGCGCCAGCAGCTCAGGACTATCCTACGAGCAGTACTTC	CASSSGLSYEQYF
TRBV7-2	.	TRBJ2-5	12	.	TGTGCCAGCAGCCGCCGGGGGGAGACCCAGTACTTC	CASSRRGETQYF
TRBV4-2	.	TRBJ1-5	16	.	TGTGCCAGCAGCCCCGTACAGAGCAGGGCAGATCAGCCCCAGCATTTT	CASSPVQSRADQPQHF
TRBV4-3	.	TRBJ2-6	16	.	TGCGCCAGCAGCCAAGAAGCAGGGTCTGGGGCCAACGTCCTGACTTTC	CASSQEAGSGANVLTF
TRBV29-1	.	TRBJ1-3	14	.	TGCAGCGTGCAACAGTCTTCTTCTGGAAACACCATATATTTT	CSVQQSSSGNTIYF
TRBV6-5	.	TRBJ1-4	13	.	TGTGCCAGCAGTTACGAAAGGATGGGAAAACTGTTTTTT	CASSYERMGKLFF
TRBV7-3	TRBD1	TRBJ2-3	14	once	TGTGCCAGCAGCTCAGACAGGGACACAGATACGCAGTATTTT	CASSSDRDTDTQYF
TRBV27	.	TRBJ2-2	16	.	TGTGCCAGCAGTTCTCTTAAGGGGGGCGTAAACGGGGAGCTGTTTTTT	CASSSLKGGVNGELFF